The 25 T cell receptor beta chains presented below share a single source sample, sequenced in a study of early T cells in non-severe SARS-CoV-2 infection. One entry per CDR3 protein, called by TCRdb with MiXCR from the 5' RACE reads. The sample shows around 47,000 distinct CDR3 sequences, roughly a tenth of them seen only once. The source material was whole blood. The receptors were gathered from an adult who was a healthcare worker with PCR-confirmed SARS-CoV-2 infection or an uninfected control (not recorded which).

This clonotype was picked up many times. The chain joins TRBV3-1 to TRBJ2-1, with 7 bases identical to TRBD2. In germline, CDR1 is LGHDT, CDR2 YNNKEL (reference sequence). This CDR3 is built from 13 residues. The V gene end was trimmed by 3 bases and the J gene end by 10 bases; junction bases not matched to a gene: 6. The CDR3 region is CASSHAGDEEQFF. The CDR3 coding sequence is TGTGCCAGCAGCCACGCGGGGGATGAGGAGCAGTTCTTC.

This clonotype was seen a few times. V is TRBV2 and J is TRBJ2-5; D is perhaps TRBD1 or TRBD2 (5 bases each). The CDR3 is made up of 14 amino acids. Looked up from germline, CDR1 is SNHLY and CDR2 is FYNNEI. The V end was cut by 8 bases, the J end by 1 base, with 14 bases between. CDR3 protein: CASEREGTQETQYF. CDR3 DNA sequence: TGTGCCAGCGAAAGAGAGGGGACCCAAGAGACCCAGTACTTC.

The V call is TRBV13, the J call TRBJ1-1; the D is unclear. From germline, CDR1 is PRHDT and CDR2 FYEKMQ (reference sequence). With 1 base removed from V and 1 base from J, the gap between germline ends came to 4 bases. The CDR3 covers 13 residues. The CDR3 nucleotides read TGTGCCAGCAGCTTAGTGACGAACACTGAAGCTTTCTTT. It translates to CASSLVTNTEAFF.

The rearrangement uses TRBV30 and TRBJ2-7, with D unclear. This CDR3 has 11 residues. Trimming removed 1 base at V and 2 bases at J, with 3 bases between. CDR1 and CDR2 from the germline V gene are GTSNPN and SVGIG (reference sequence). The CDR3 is CAWSGTYEQYF. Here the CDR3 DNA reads TGTGCCTGGAGTGGGACCTACGAGCAGTACTTC.

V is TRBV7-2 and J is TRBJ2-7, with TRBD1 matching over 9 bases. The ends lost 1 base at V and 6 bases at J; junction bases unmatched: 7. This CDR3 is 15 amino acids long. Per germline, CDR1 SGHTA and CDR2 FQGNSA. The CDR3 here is CASSLEGQGDREQYF. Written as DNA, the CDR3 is TGTGCCAGCAGCTTAGAGGGACAGGGCGACCGCGAGCAGTACTTC.

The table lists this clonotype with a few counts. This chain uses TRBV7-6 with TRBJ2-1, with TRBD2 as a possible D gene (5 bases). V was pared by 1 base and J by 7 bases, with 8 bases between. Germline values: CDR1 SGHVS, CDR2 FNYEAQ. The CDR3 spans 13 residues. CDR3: CASSLGTPNEQFF. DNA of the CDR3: TGTGCCAGCAGCTTAGGGACTCCGAATGAGCAGTTCTTC.

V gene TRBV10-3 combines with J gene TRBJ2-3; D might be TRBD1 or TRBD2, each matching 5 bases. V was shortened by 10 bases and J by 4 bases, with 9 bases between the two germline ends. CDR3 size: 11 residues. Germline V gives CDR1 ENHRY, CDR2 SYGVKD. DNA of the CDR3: TGTGCCAGCCAGGGAGCAGATACGCAGTATTTT. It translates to CASQGADTQYF.

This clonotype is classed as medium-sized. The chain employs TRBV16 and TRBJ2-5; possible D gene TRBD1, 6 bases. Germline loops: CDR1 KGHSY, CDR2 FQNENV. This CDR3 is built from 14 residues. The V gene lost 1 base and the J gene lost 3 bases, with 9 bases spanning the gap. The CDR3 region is CASSQWGPEETQYF. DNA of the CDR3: TGTGCCAGCAGCCAATGGGGGCCTGAAGAGACCCAGTACTTC. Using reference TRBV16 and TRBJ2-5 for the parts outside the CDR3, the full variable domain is GEEVAQTPKHLVRGEGQKAKLYCAPIKGHSYVFWYQQVLKNEFKFLISFQNENVFDETGMPKERFSAKCLPNSPCSLEIQATKLEDSAVYFCASSQWGPEETQYFGPGTRLLVL.

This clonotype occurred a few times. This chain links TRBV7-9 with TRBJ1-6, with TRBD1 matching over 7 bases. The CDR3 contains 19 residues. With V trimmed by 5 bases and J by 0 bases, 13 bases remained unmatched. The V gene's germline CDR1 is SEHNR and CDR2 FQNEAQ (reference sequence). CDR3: CASSPVTGAFSSYNSPLHF. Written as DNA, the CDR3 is TGTGCCAGCAGCCCCGTAACAGGGGCCTTTAGCTCCTATAATTCACCCCTCCACTTT.

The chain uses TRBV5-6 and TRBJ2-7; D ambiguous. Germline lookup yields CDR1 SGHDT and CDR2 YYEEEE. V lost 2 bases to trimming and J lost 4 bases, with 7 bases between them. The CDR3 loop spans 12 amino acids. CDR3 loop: CASSLRVYEQYF. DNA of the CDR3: TGTGCCAGCAGCTTACGGGTTTACGAGCAGTACTTC.

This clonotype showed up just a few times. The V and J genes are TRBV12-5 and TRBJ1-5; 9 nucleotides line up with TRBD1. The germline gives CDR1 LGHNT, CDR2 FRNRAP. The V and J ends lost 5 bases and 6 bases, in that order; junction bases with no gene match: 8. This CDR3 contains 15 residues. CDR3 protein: CASGMGQGDSQPQHF. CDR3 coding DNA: TGTGCTAGTGGTATGGGACAGGGTGACAGTCAGCCCCAGCATTTT.

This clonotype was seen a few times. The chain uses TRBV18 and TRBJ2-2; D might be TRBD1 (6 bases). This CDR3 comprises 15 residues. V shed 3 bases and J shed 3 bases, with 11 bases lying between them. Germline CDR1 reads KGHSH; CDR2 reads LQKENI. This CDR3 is CASSPGTLDTGELFF. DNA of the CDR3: TGTGCCAGCTCACCCGGGACACTCGACACCGGGGAGCTGTTTTTT.

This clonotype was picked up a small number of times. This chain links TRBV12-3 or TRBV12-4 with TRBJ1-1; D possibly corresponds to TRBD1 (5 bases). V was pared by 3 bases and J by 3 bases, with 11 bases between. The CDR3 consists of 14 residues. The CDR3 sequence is CASSFKGAYTEAFF. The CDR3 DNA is TGTGCCAGCAGTTTTAAAGGGGCCTACACTGAAGCTTTCTTT.

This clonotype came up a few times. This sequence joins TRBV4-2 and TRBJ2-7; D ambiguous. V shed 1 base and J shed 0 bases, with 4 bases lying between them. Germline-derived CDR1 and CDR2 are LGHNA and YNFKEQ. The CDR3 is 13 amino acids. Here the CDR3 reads CASSQGGSYEQYF. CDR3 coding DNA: TGTGCCAGCAGCCAAGGCGGCTCCTACGAGCAGTACTTC.

The CDR3 reads CASSPSPLHSYTF. CDR3 DNA sequence: TGTGCCAGCAGTCCTAGTCCCCTACATAGCTACACCTTC. This sequence joins TRBV5-5 and TRBJ1-2; no clear D. The CDR3 consists of 13 residues. V lost 5 bases and J lost 9, with 17 bases in between. Germline CDR1 reads SGHKS; CDR2 reads YYEKEE (reference sequence).

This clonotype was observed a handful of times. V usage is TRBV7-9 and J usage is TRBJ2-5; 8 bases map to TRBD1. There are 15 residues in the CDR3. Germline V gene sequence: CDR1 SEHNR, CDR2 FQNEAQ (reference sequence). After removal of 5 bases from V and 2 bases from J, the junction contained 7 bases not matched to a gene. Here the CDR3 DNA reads TGTGCCAGCAGCCCCCGGACAGGGATACAAGAGACCCAGTACTTC. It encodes CASSPRTGIQETQYF. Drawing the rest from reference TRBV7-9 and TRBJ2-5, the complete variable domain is DTGVSQNPRHKITKRGQNVTFRCDPISEHNRLYWYRQTLGQGPEFLTYFQNEAQLEKSRLLSDRFSAERPKGSFSTLEIQRTEQGDSAMYLCASSPRTGIQETQYFGPGTRLLVL.

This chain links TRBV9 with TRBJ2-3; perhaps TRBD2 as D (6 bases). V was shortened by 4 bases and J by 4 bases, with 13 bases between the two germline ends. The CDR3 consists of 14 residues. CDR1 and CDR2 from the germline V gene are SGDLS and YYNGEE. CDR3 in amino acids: CASSWGWGADTQYF. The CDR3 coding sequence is TGTGCCAGCAGCTGGGGCTGGGGGGCAGATACGCAGTATTTT.

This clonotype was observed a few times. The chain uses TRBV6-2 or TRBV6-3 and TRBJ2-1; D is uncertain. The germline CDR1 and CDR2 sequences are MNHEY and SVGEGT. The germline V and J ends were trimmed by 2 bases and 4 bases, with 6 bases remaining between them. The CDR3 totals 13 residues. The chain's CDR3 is CASSYTLYNEQFF. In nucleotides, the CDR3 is TGTGCCAGCAGTTACACCCTTTACAATGAGCAGTTCTTC.

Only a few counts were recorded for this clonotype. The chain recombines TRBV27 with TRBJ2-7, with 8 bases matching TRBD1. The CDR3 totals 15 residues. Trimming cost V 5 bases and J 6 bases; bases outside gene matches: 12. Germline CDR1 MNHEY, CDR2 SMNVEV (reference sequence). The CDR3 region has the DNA TGTGCCAGCAGTAAATGGGGACAGGCCCAGGGCGAGCAGTACTTC. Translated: CASSKWGQAQGEQYF.

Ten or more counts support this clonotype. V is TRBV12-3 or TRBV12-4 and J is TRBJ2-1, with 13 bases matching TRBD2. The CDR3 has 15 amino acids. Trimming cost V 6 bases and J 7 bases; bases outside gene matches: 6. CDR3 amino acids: CASRNVLAGGNEQFF. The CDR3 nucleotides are TGTGCCAGCAGAAATGTACTAGCGGGGGGGAATGAGCAGTTCTTC.

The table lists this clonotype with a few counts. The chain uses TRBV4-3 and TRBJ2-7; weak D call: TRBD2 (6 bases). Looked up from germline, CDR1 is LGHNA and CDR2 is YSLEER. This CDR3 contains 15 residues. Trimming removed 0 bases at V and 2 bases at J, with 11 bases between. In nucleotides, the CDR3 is TGCGCCAGCAGCCAAGAGCTGCGCGGGGCCTACGAGCAGTACTTC. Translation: CASSQELRGAYEQYF.

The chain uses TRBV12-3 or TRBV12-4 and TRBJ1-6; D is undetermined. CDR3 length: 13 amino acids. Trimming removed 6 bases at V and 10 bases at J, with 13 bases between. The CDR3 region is CASSPTRDSPLHF. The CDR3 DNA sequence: TGTGCCAGCAGCCCGACACGAGACTCACCCCTCCACTTT.

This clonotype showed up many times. CDR3 nucleotides: TGTGCCAGTAGTGGGTGGCGCTCTGGGGCCAACGTCCTGACTTTC. This gives the protein CASSGWRSGANVLTF. The chain uses TRBV19 and TRBJ2-6; D is uncertain. The length of the CDR3 is 15 residues. Trimming took 5 bases from V and 0 from J, leaving 8 bases between them. Germline V CDR1 and CDR2: LNHDA, SQIVND (reference sequence).

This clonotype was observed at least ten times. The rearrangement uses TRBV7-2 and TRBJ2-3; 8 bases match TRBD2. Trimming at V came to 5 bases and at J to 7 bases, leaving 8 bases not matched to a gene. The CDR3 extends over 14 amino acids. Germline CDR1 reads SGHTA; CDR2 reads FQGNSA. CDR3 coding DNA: TGTGCCAGCAGCCCCGAGCGGGGGAGGCATACGCAGTATTTT. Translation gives CASSPERGRHTQYF.

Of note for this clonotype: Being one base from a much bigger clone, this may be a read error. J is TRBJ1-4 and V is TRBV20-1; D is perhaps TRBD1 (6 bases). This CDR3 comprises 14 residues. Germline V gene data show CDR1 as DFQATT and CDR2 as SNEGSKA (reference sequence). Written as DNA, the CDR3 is TGCGGTGCTAGAGTACGGGGGCAGTACGAAAAACTGTTTTTT. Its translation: CGARVRGQYEKLFF.